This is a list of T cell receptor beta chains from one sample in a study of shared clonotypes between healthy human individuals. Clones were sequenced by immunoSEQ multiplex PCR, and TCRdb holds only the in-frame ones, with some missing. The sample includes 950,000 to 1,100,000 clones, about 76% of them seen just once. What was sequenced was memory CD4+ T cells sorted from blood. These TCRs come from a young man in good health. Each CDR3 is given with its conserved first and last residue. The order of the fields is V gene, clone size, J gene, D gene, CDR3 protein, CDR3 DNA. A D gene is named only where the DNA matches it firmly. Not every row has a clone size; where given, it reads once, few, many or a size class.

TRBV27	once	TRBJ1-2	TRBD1	CASSKQGNYGYTF	TGTGCCAGCAGTAAACAGGGGAACTATGGCTACACCTTC
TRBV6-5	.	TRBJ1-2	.	CASSYSAKYYGYTF	TGTGCCAGCAGTTACTCTGCCAAATACTATGGCTACACCTTC
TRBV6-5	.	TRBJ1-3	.	CASRSKGAAGNTIYF	TGTGCCAGCCGTTCTAAAGGGGCAGCGGGAAACACCATATATTTT
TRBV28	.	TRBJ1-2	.	CASSPGNYGYTF	TGTGCCAGCAGCCCAGGAAACTATGGCTACACCTTC
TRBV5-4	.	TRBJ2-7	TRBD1	CASSTMTGSYEQYF	TGTGCCAGCAGCACGATGACAGGGTCCTACGAGCAGTACTTC
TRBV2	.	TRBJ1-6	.	CASRTDANSPLHF	TGTGCCAGCAGAACAGATGCAAATTCACCCCTCCACTTT
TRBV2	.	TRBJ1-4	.	CASRYWGNEKLFF	TGTGCCAGCAGGTATTGGGGGAACGAAAAACTGTTTTTT
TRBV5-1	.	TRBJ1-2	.	CASSPQGMEYTF	TGCGCCAGCAGCCCGCAGGGAATGGAGTACACCTTC
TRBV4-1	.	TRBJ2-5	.	CASSQAGGLMETQYF	TGCGCCAGCAGCCAAGCAGGTGGGCTAATGGAGACCCAGTACTTC
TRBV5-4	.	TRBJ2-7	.	CASSGGGGLSYEQYF	TGTGCCAGCAGTGGGGGCGGAGGACTCTCCTACGAGCAGTACTTC
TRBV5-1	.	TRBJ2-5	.	CASSLDPRGQETQYF	TGCGCCAGCAGCTTGGATCCGAGGGGCCAAGAGACCCAGTACTTC
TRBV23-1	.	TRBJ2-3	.	CASSQGLTDTQYF	TGCGCCAGCAGTCAGGGACTTACAGATACGCAGTATTTT
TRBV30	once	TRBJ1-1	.	CAWSDDGYMNTEAFF	TGTGCCTGGAGTGATGACGGTTACATGAACACTGAAGCTTTCTTT
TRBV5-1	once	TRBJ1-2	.	CASSPYRNYGYTF	TGCGCCAGCAGCCCATACCGTAACTATGGCTACACCTTC
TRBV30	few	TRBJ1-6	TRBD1	CAWSVIRQGSGSPLHF	TGTGCCTGGAGTGTAATCCGACAGGGGTCGGGTTCACCCCTCCACTTT
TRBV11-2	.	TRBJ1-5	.	CASSLDRLESRAQHF	TGTGCCAGCAGCTTAGACAGACTCGAAAGTCGGGCCCAGCATTTT
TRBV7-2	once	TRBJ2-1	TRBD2	CASNLGLAGGSSYNEQFF	TGTGCCAGCAACTTGGGACTAGCGGGAGGGAGCTCCTACAATGAGCAGTTCTTC
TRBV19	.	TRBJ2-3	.	CASSIPATDTQYF	TGTGCCAGTAGTATTCCCGCCACAGATACGCAGTATTTT
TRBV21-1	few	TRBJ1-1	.	CASSKLQEGKGNTEAFF	TGTGCCAGCAGCAAACTTCAGGAGGGTAAGGGGAACACTGAAGCTTTCTTT
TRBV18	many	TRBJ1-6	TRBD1	CASSEGQGFNNSPLHF	TGTGCCAGCTCAGAGGGACAGGGCTTCAATAATTCACCCCTCCACTTT
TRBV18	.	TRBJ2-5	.	CASSPPARGETQYF	TGTGCCAGCTCACCACCGGCTAGAGGAGAGACCCAGTACTTC
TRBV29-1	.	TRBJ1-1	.	CSVRQGPEAFF	TGCAGCGTTCGGCAGGGCCCTGAAGCTTTCTTT
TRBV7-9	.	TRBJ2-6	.	CASSPQGWDSGANVLTF	TGTGCCAGCAGCCCTCAAGGGTGGGACTCTGGGGCCAACGTCCTGACTTTC
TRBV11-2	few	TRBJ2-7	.	CASSLGLGATYEQYF	TGTGCCAGCAGCTTAGGTTTGGGGGCCACCTACGAGCAGTACTTC
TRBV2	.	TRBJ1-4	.	CASSERPPHYNEKLFF	TGTGCCAGCAGTGAACGGCCCCCGCACTATAATGAAAAACTGTTTTTT
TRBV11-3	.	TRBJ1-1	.	CASSLGGDGTEAFF	TGTGCCAGCAGCTTAGGAGGGGATGGTACTGAAGCTTTCTTT
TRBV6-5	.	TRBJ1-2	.	CASSSAGLGDYGYTF	TGTGCCAGCAGTTCCGCAGGACTAGGGGACTATGGCTACACCTTC
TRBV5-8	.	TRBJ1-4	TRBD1	CASSFGPGGGRGEKLFF	TGTGCCAGCAGCTTCGGTCCCGGAGGGGGCCGAGGTGAAAAACTGTTTTTT
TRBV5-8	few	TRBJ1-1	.	CASSFQGSGLETFF	TGTGCCAGCAGCTTCCAAGGATCAGGGCTCGAGACTTTCTTT
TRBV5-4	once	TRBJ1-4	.	CASSLSETNEKLFF	TGTGCCAGCAGCTTGTCAGAGACTAATGAAAAACTGTTTTTT
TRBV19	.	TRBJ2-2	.	CASSKRETGELFF	TGTGCCAGTAGTAAAAGGGAGACCGGGGAGCTGTTTTTT
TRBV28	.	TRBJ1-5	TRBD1	CASSSRTGRTLSQPQHF	TGTGCCAGCAGTTCAAGGACAGGGCGGACACTCAGTCAGCCCCAGCATTTT
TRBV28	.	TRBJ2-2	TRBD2	CASASGGGLSGELFF	TGTGCCAGCGCTAGCGGGGGGGGCCTCAGCGGGGAGCTGTTTTTT
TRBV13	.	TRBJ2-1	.	CASSLGRSYNEQFF	TGTGCCAGCAGCTTGGGTAGATCCTACAATGAGCAGTTCTTC
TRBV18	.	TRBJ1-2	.	CASSPLGAGGYTF	TGTGCCAGCTCACCATTGGGGGCTGGCGGCTACACCTTC